These 28 T cell receptor beta chains came from one sample sequenced in a study of shared clonotypes between healthy human individuals (dated by TCRdb to about 2020). The library relied on the immunoSEQ multiplex PCR assay. Not all clones reach the TCRdb copy of this immuneACCESS table, which keeps in-frame sequences only. Checked studies attribute under half of the gap to unresolved V genes and leave the rest unexplained. The sample has hundreds of thousands of clones on record, 95% to 97% of them singletons. Clones ranked in the top ten supply about 0.11% of the sample. CD8 naive samples consisted of CD45RO-negative cells that were positively selected for CCR7, yielding a CD45RA+CCR7+ population without TemRA cells. The sample comprised naive CD8+ T cells sorted from blood. Sample cell subset or site, as interpreted from the label and publication: CD45RA+CCR7+. Receptors originate from a woman in her twenties or thirties in good health.

This clone was seen just once. The chain has TRBV4-1 and TRBJ2-3, with TRBD1 identical over 10 bases. CDR3 size: 16 residues. Germline V gene sequence: CDR1 MGHRA, CDR2 YSYEKL. The junction had 10 bases not matched to a gene; V was cut back by 6 bases and J by 4 bases. CDR3 loop: CASRGGGTGEPDTQYF. In DNA, the CDR3 is TGCGCCAGCAGAGGCGGCGGGACAGGGGAGCCAGATACGCAGTATTTT.

The chain links TRBV28 to TRBJ1-3; maybe TRBD1 (6 bases). CDR3 size: 17 residues. CDR1 and CDR2 from the germline V gene are MDHEN and SYDVKM. V lost 3 bases and J 0 bases, leaving 15 bases between the germline ends. This CDR3 reads CASSFRRTEYSGNTIYF. CDR3 DNA sequence: TGTGCCAGCAGTTTTAGGAGGACAGAATACTCTGGAAACACCATATATTTT.

The chain uses TRBV6-4 and TRBJ2-2, with unresolved D. Trimming cost V 0 bases and J 4 bases, with 3 bases left between them. The CDR3 extends over 13 amino acids. Germline lookup yields CDR1 MRHNA and CDR2 SNTAGT. The CDR3 nucleotides are TGTGCCAGCAGTGACTCGAGCACCGGGGAGCTGTTTTTT. It yields the protein CASSDSSTGELFF.

The chain carries TRBV7-7 and TRBJ2-7; the match to TRBD2 covers 13 bases. The CDR3 loop spans 15 amino acids. V lost 5 bases and J lost 3; bases outside the gene matches: 4. Per the germline V gene, CDR1 is SSHAT and CDR2 is FNYEAQ (reference sequence). CDR3 coding DNA: TGTGCCAGCAGCCTCGGGACTAGCGGGAACTACGAGCAGTACTTC. Amino acid sequence: CASSLGTSGNYEQYF.

The DNA of the CDR3 is TGTGCCAGCAGTGACTCTTGGGACGAGCGCACCCAGTACTTC. It codes for CASSDSWDERTQYF. V is TRBV6-4 and J is TRBJ2-5; D may match TRBD1 or TRBD2 (5 bases each). V was shortened by 0 bases and J by 8 bases, with 13 bases between the two germline ends. CDR3 length: 14 residues. Germline V CDR1 and CDR2: MRHNA, SNTAGT.

This clone has only one observation. V gene TRBV28 combines with J gene TRBJ2-1, with 12 bases identical to TRBD2. This CDR3 contains 16 residues. Germline V gene sequence: CDR1 MDHEN, CDR2 SYDVKM. With 6 bases clipped from V and 4 bases from J, the junction kept 7 bases outside the gene matches. CDR3 DNA sequence: TGTGCCAGCAGAAGACTAGCGGGAGCGGGTTACAATGAGCAGTTCTTC. It is translated as CASRRLAGAGYNEQFF.

V usage is TRBV28 and J usage is TRBJ1-4; D uncertain. The ends were cut back, 6 bases at V and 2 bases at J, with 16 bases in the middle. The CDR3 contains 16 residues. Germline CDR1 MDHEN, CDR2 SYDVKM. The chain's CDR3 is CASSPRVFMTNEKLFF. The CDR3 nucleotides read TGTGCCAGCAGCCCACGGGTCTTCATGACTAATGAAAAACTGTTTTTT.

This chain connects TRBV18 to TRBJ1-5; possible D gene TRBD1, 5 bases. The CDR3 runs to 16 residues. Germline V gives CDR1 KGHSH, CDR2 LQKENI. The V and J ends lost 10 bases and 6 bases respectively, with 25 bases between them. CDR3 region: CATRAFPGGSPQPQHF. CDR3 bases: TGTGCCACCAGGGCCTTCCCGGGGGGGTCCCCTCAGCCCCAGCATTTT.

DNA for the CDR3: TGCGCCAGCAGCCCTGACAGTATCGAATTCTACGAGCAGTACTTC. Encoded protein: CASSPDSIEFYEQYF. This chain joins TRBV5-1 and TRBJ2-7; a weak D match, TRBD1 (5 bases). V dropped 4 bases and J dropped 3 bases, with 17 bases sitting between them. The CDR3 spans 15 residues. Per germline, CDR1 SGHRS and CDR2 YFSETQ.

J is TRBJ2-7 and V is TRBV5-1; tentative D call: TRBD1 (6 bases). Germline V gene lookup returns CDR1 SGHRS and CDR2 YFSETQ. V was pared by 4 bases and J by 6 bases, with 11 bases between. This CDR3 spans 12 amino acids. For the CDR3, the DNA is TGCGCCAGCAGCCAAACAGGGCTCGAGCAGTACTTC. It yields the protein CASSQTGLEQYF.

The chain links TRBV28 to TRBJ1-5; 10 bases agree with TRBD1. The CDR3 runs to 15 residues. J was trimmed by 4 bases and V by 5 bases; bases with no gene match: 5. CDR1 MDHEN and CDR2 SYDVKM come from the germline V gene. The CDR3 DNA is TGTGCCAGCAGTCGACAGGGGGCCGGTAATCAGCCCCAGCATTTT. This sequence encodes CASSRQGAGNQPQHF.

The V call is TRBV14, the J call TRBJ2-3, with D perhaps TRBD1 or TRBD2 (6 bases each). The CDR3 has 16 amino acids. Germline assignment: CDR1 SGHDN and CDR2 FVKESK. The V end lost 4 bases, the J end lost 0 bases, and 14 bases lay between the germline ends. CDR3 sequence reads: CASSLRGTPSTDTQYF. Written as DNA, the CDR3 is TGTGCCAGCAGCCTCCGCGGGACACCCAGCACAGATACGCAGTATTTT.

The J gene is TRBJ2-3, the V gene TRBV7-6; no firm D call. V lost 2 bases, J lost 5 bases, and 14 bases lay in between. CDR1 is SGHVS and CDR2 is FNYEAQ in the germline V gene. CDR3 length: 15 amino acids. CDR3 residues: CASSLILSAGDTQYF. The CDR3 region has the DNA TGTGCCAGCAGCTTAATTTTGTCTGCTGGAGATACGCAGTATTTT.

Here the CDR3 reads CASSEAGVDTQYF. CDR3 coding DNA: TGTGCCAGCAGTGAAGCTGGGGTAGATACGCAGTATTTT. The chain joins TRBV2 to TRBJ2-3; the D is unclear. Per germline, CDR1 SNHLY and CDR2 FYNNEI. Trimming shortened V by 0 bases and J by 5 bases, and 6 bases separated the two germline ends. The CDR3 contains 13 residues. The whole variable domain, filled in from reference TRBV2 and TRBJ2-3, reads EPEVTQTPSHQVTQMGQEVILRCVPISNHLYFYWYRQILGQKVEFLVSFYNNEISEKSEIFDDQFSVERPDGSNFTLKIRSTKLEDSAMYFCASSEAGVDTQYFGPGTRLTVL.

The rearrangement uses TRBV5-6 and TRBJ2-2, with D maybe TRBD1 (6 bases). The CDR3 spans 16 residues. Germline V gives CDR1 SGHDT, CDR2 YYEEEE. The CDR3 coding sequence is TGTGCGTCAAGAGTGGGAAAGGGGACATACACCGGGGAGCTGTTTTTT. This sequence encodes CASRVGKGTYTGELFF. Drawing the rest from reference TRBV5-6 and TRBJ2-2, the complete variable domain is DAGVTQSPTHLIKTRGQQVTLRCSPKSGHDTVSWYQQALGQGPQFIFQYYEEEERQRGNFPDRFSGHQFPNYSSELNVNALLLGDSALYLCASRVGKGTYTGELFFGEGSRLTVL.

The chain couples TRBV27 to TRBJ1-1, with D unclear. Between the trimmed V and J ends, which lost 2 bases and 4 bases, there was a span of 11 bases. In germline, CDR1 is MNHEY, CDR2 SMNVEV (reference sequence). The CDR3 extends over 14 amino acids. The CDR3 nucleotides read TGTGCCAGCAGTTTACGTACAGCGGGCACTGAAGCTTTCTTT. Amino acid sequence: CASSLRTAGTEAFF.

On this clone: At one end the junction does not follow the germline gene, possibly because of a read error. The DNA of the CDR3 is TGTGCCAGCAGCTTGACTAGCGGGAGATGGGTCTTC. Translation gives CASSLTSGRWVF. The J gene is TRBJ2-1, the V gene TRBV5-4, with 11 bases identical to TRBD2. The CDR3 is made up of 12 amino acids. In germline, CDR1 is SGHNT, CDR2 YYREEE (reference sequence).

J is TRBJ2-1 and V is TRBV12-5; no clear D. Deletions cut 5 bases from V and 1 base from J, with 6 bases between. Germline values: CDR1 LGHNT, CDR2 FRNRAP. The CDR3 covers 13 residues. CDR3 sequence reads: CASGGNSYNEQFF. DNA for the CDR3: TGTGCTAGTGGTGGGAATTCCTACAATGAGCAGTTCTTC.

This chain uses TRBV5-4 with TRBJ2-7; D is possibly TRBD2 (5 bases). Trimming removed 2 bases at V and 2 bases at J, with 14 bases between. The germline V gene has CDR1 SGHNT and CDR2 YYREEE (reference sequence). CDR3 size: 15 residues. CDR3 in amino acids: CASSFNSDSAYEQYF. Here the CDR3 DNA reads TGTGCCAGCAGCTTTAACTCGGACTCAGCCTACGAGCAGTACTTC.

This rearrangement joins TRBV5-1 to TRBJ1-1; 8 bases fit TRBD1. The CDR3 consists of 17 residues. Trimming removed 4 bases from V and 1 base from J; junction bases left unmatched: 12. In germline, CDR1 is SGHRS, CDR2 YFSETQ. The CDR3, as DNA: TGCGCCAGCAGCACGGACAGGGACCTCCCGGGGAACACTGAAGCTTTCTTT. Its protein is CASSTDRDLPGNTEAFF.

This chain links TRBV29-1 with TRBJ2-1; tentatively, D is TRBD2 (6 bases). Germline V gives CDR1 SQVTM, CDR2 ANQGSEA. V was shortened by 4 bases and J by 0 bases, with 10 bases between the two germline ends. CDR3 length: 14 amino acids. CDR3 amino acids: CSVGGDLSYNEQFF. DNA of the CDR3: TGCAGCGTTGGGGGGGACCTCTCCTACAATGAGCAGTTCTTC.

The rearrangement joins TRBV18 to TRBJ2-7; 7 bases map to TRBD2. V gave up 3 bases and J gave up 0 bases; unmatched junction bases: 5. CDR1 is KGHSH, CDR2 LQKENI, per germline. The CDR3 has 15 residues. CDR3 sequence reads: CASSPASGPSYEQYF. CDR3 coding DNA: TGTGCCAGCTCACCGGCTAGCGGACCCTCCTACGAGCAGTACTTC.

V and J are TRBV7-9 and TRBJ2-3; perhaps TRBD1 as D (5 bases). CDR1 and CDR2 (germline): SEHNR, FQNEAQ (reference sequence). With 5 bases removed from V and 2 bases from J, the gap between germline ends came to 11 bases. The CDR3 has 14 residues. In nucleotides, the CDR3 is TGTGCCAGCAGCGCGCAGGGTTACACAGATACGCAGTATTTT. Protein: CASSAQGYTDTQYF.

The chain joins TRBV21-1 to TRBJ2-7; the table's D call TRBD2 went unverified against the DNA. TRBV21-1 is termed a pseudogene. The CDR3 loop spans 20 amino acids. CDR3 DNA: TGTGCCAGCAGCAAATCCCGTCGGGGGCCGGCGGCGGGAGGGCCCCTCGAGCAGTACTTC. Amino acids: CASSKSRRGPAAGGPLEQYF.

DNA of the CDR3: TGTGCCAGCAGTTTTAAGTCGGGCTATGGCTACACCTTC. It codes for CASSFKSGYGYTF. This chain joins TRBV28 and TRBJ1-2; D remains ambiguous. CDR1 is MDHEN, CDR2 SYDVKM, per germline. CDR3 length: 13 residues. Deletions cut 3 bases from V and 4 bases from J, with 9 bases between.

This chain connects TRBV7-9 to TRBJ1-4, with 8 bases lining up with TRBD1. The CDR3 extends over 15 amino acids. CDR1 and CDR2 (germline): SEHNR, FQNEAQ (reference sequence). Germline trimming cut 6 bases from V and 2 bases from J; bases unmatched to any gene: 5. The CDR3 sequence: CASRDGQGTNEKLFF. The CDR3, as DNA: TGTGCCAGCAGGGACGGACAGGGCACTAATGAAAAACTGTTTTTT.

As to this clone: This same CDR3 is encoded by further DNA sequences in the sample. This rearrangement joins TRBV4-1 to TRBJ1-3; no firm D call. Germline-derived CDR1 and CDR2 are MGHRA and YSYEKL. The CDR3 extends over 15 amino acids. With 0 bases removed from V and 4 bases from J, the gap between germline ends came to 10 bases. In nucleotides, the CDR3 is TGCGCCAGCAGCCAAGATTTGGGAGCGGGAAACACCATATATTTT. Its translation: CASSQDLGAGNTIYF.

For the CDR3, the DNA is TGTGCCAGCAGCGTAGATACCACCACAGATACGCAGTATTTT. This translates into CASSVDTTTDTQYF. This chain joins TRBV9 and TRBJ2-3; D is unresolved. There are 14 residues in the CDR3. With 0 bases removed from V and 2 bases from J, the gap between germline ends came to 7 bases. Germline CDR1 reads SGDLS; CDR2 reads YYNGEE.